Listed below are T cell receptor beta chains from one sample, sequenced in a study of cytomegalovirus exposure and HLA in healthy donors. The data were produced by immunoSEQ multiplex PCR, yet TCRdb's version contains in-frame clones alone and is incomplete. Here the sample table reports approximately 140,000 clones. Specimen: PBMCs. These receptors were obtained from a woman between 50 and 59 years old in good health and CMV-seronegative. CDR3s include the opening cysteine and the closing phenylalanine or tryptophan. The D gene is left open where the match is weak.

V gene	D gene	J gene	CDR3 DNA	CDR3 protein
TRBV5-1	-	TRBJ1-5	TGCGCCAGCAGCACGGACAGTAATCAGCCCCAGCATTTT	CASSTDSNQPQHF
TRBV18	-	TRBJ2-5	TGTGCCAGCTCACCCCGCCGAGATGAGACCCAGTACTTC	CASSPRRDETQYF
TRBV9	-	TRBJ1-1	TGTGCCAGCAGCGCTCGACAGGAACTGAACACTGAAGCTTTCTTT	CASSARQELNTEAFF
TRBV28	TRBD1	TRBJ2-3	TGTGCCACGGACAGGGGGGCATCTTCGAGCACAGATACGCAGTATTTT	CATDRGASSSTDTQYF
TRBV2	-	TRBJ2-5	TGTGCCAGCCTAAGGAACAGTAATTTCCAAGAGACCCAGTACTTC	CASLRNSNFQETQYF
TRBV5-6	TRBD1	TRBJ2-1	TGTGCCAGCAGCAGGATTGGGACAGGGGGTAGCAATGAGCAGTTCTTC	CASSRIGTGGSNEQFF
TRBV15	-	TRBJ2-7	TGTGCCACCAGCAGAGACAGGGGTGAGCAGTACTTC	CATSRDRGEQYF
TRBV5-1	-	TRBJ1-1	TGCGCCAGCCAACTCCTGCAGGGGAGTAGTGTCACTGAAGCTTTCTTT	CASQLLQGSSVTEAFF
TRBV29-1	-	TRBJ2-3	TGCAGCGTTAGTGGAGCAGATACGCAGTATTTT	CSVSGADTQYF
TRBV4-2	TRBD2	TRBJ2-3	TGTGCCAGCAGCCAAGATTCCGCGGGGGGGCCAGATACGCAGTATTTT	CASSQDSAGGPDTQYF
TRBV19	TRBD1	TRBJ1-3	TGTGCCAGTAGTTTCACAGGGGGCCCGCCCAACACCATATATTTT	CASSFTGGPPNTIYF
TRBV4-2	-	TRBJ1-4	TGTGCCAGCAGCCAAGAACTCTCGGAAAAACTGTTTTTT	CASSQELSEKLFF
TRBV28	-	TRBJ1-4	TGTGCCAGCAGTCTAAAGGGGTGGGAAAAACTGTTTTTT	CASSLKGWEKLFF
TRBV19	TRBD2	TRBJ2-5	TGTGCCAGTAGTCGACTAGCGGGGGCAAGAGGGGAGACCCAGTACTTC	CASSRLAGARGETQYF
TRBV5-1	-	TRBJ2-3	TGCGCCAGCAGCTTGGTGGTTCCGGGCACAGATACGCAGTATTTT	CASSLVVPGTDTQYF
TRBV7-2	-	TRBJ1-4	TGTGCCAGCAGCCCAGAGGGTGAAAAACTGTTTTTT	CASSPEGEKLFF
TRBV7-2	-	TRBJ2-6	TGTGCCAGCAGCGGATCTACCTCAGGGTCTGGGGCCAACGTCCTGACTTTC	CASSGSTSGSGANVLTF
TRBV28	-	TRBJ2-3	TGTGCCAGCAGTTTCGGACTAAACCTTCGCCTTATTGGCACAGATACGCAGTATTTT	CASSFGLNLRLIGTDTQYF
TRBV30	TRBD1	TRBJ1-1	TGTGCCTGCGGGACAGGGCATATGAACACTGAAGCTTTCTTT	CACGTGHMNTEAFF
TRBV18	-	TRBJ1-4	TGTGCCAGCTCACCATATAGGGGAAATGAAAAACTGTTTTTT	CASSPYRGNEKLFF
TRBV4-1	TRBD1	TRBJ2-7	TGCGCCAGCAGCCAAGATCAGGGGGCTCGCGAGCAGTACTTC	CASSQDQGAREQYF
TRBV18	-	TRBJ1-1	TGTGCCAGCTCACCACCGCTCGGAAGAGGGACTGAAGCTTTCTTT	CASSPPLGRGTEAFF
TRBV30	TRBD1	TRBJ2-1	TGTGCCTGGAGTCCCGACAGGGACAATGAGCAGTTCTTC	CAWSPDRDNEQFF
TRBV19	-	TRBJ1-5	TGTGCCAGTAGTTCGAAGGGGTCCTTCAATCAGCCCCAGCATTTT	CASSSKGSFNQPQHF
TRBV21-1	-	TRBJ1-2	TGTGCCAGCAGCACACCGATGTGGACAGGTCAAGATGGCTACACCTTC	CASSTPMWTGQDGYTF
TRBV15	-	TRBJ2-2	TGTGCCACCAGCCGAGGGGGGGCGGGGGCTAGCACCGGGGAGCTGTTTTTT	CATSRGGAGASTGELFF
TRBV4-2	TRBD2	TRBJ2-3	TGTGCCAGCAGCCCCTGGGGCGGGGGGGACCCTAGCACAGATACGCAGTATTTT	CASSPWGGGDPSTDTQYF
TRBV19	-	TRBJ1-4	TGTGCCAGTAATGAGGTGAATGAAAAACTGTTTTTT	CASNEVNEKLFF
TRBV10-3	-	TRBJ2-7	TGTGCCATCAGTGATAACAGGGAAAGCGAGCAGTACTTC	CAISDNRESEQYF
TRBV29-1	TRBD1	TRBJ2-1	TGCAGCGTTGAGGGGGTCAGGGGGGAGCAGTTCTTC	CSVEGVRGEQFF
TRBV4-1	-	TRBJ1-1	TGCGCCAGCAGCCTTCCCGGGAGAAACACTGAAGCTTTCTTT	CASSLPGRNTEAFF
TRBV9	-	TRBJ1-6	TGTGCCAGCACTCCCGGGGGGAATTCACCCCTCCACTTT	CASTPGGNSPLHF
TRBV7-8	-	TRBJ2-7	TGTGCCAGCAGCCCCGGACAGAACTACGAGCAGTACTTC	CASSPGQNYEQYF
TRBV15	-	TRBJ1-5	TGTGCCACCAGCAGAGTCAGGGATAGCAATCAGCCCCAGCATTTT	CATSRVRDSNQPQHF
TRBV5-1	TRBD2	TRBJ2-5	TGCGCCACCTCAGTATCAGCGGGAGCAGAGACCCAGTACTTC	CATSVSAGAETQYF
TRBV25-1	TRBD1	TRBJ1-5	TGTGCCAGCAGTGGAGTCATCGGGGGAGACAGGGAACAGCCCCAGCATTTT	CASSGVIGGDREQPQHF
TRBV6-5	-	TRBJ2-2	TGTGCCAGCAGTTACGGTTTGTGGGCCACCGGGGAGCTGTTTTTT	CASSYGLWATGELFF
TRBV7-2	TRBD1	TRBJ1-2	TGTGCCAGCAGCTCAGGGGACAGGTACGGCTACACCTTC	CASSSGDRYGYTF
TRBV28	TRBD1	TRBJ2-3	TGTGCCAGCAGTCCCCGGACAGGGTGGGAGCGGTGGACGCAGTATTTT	CASSPRTGWERWTQYF
TRBV30	-	TRBJ1-1	TGTGCCTGGAGTGTAAAAGTGGGCAGGGGAGCTTTCTTT	CAWSVKVGRGAFF
TRBV13	-	TRBJ2-1	TGTGCCAGCAGCTTAGGCGCTAAACTAGTGGCGGGGAATGAGCAGTTCTTC	CASSLGAKLVAGNEQFF
TRBV27	TRBD1	TRBJ1-3	TGTGCCAGCAGTCCTGGACAGGGCTCTGGAAACACCATATATTTT	CASSPGQGSGNTIYF
TRBV6-5	TRBD2	TRBJ2-5	TGTGCCAGCAGTTCGGGGACTAGCGGGAGTTACGGGACCCAGTACTTC	CASSSGTSGSYGTQYF
TRBV9	-	TRBJ2-1	TGTGCCAGTGCACCGGTCACTAACAATGAGCAGTTCTTC	CASAPVTNNEQFF
TRBV5-6	-	TRBJ1-5	TGTGCCAGCAGCTTTTACCGGGGAAGCAATCAGCCCCAGCATTTT	CASSFYRGSNQPQHF
TRBV13	TRBD1	TRBJ1-2	TGTGCCAGCAGCTTAGAAGGGACAGGGCACGGCTACACCTTC	CASSLEGTGHGYTF